This T cell receptor (beta chain) derives from a study of somatic mutations in cytotoxic T cells in rheumatoid arthritis (dated by TCRdb to about 2017). Describing the broader study: Sorted V beta1+ cells also underwent TCRB sequencing, and some V beta antibody-stained T-cell populations were flow-sorted at nearly 100% purity on a FACSAria II or Sony SH800. The study asked whether expanded CD8+ T-cell clones in newly diagnosed, untreated rheumatoid arthritis carry somatic mutations, and used TCRB deep sequencing to characterize clonality. TCRB deep sequencing was performed for 55 to 65 rheumatoid arthritis patients and 20 or so healthy controls. Median age was essentially the same in the patient group and the control group. Here is what the overall study found, with its caveats: The antigen targets of the expanded CD8+ clones were unknown, and absence from virus-specific databases did not rule out viral specificity. The slight underrepresentation of TRBV07 in patients was not corrected for multiple comparisons. In about an eighth of the roughly 60 patients, more than 20% of CD8+ cells belonged to the largest CD8+ clone, while several identical CD8+ TCRB sequences were shared between blood and synovial fluid. CD8+ T-cell clonality in rheumatoid arthritis patients was not significantly different from that in age-matched healthy controls. Healthy controls showed no age-related increase in CD8+ clonality, whereas patients did (Spearman r=0.49).

Worth noting for this clone: What antigen it recognizes has not been identified. No base-level quality is on record; no much larger clone is a single base apart.

The approximately 22 healthy controls were blood donors whose buffy coats were used; they had a median age of around 60 years (range roughly 21-75), and 45% to 55% were female. On an AutoMACS, CD4+ and CD8+ cells were isolated via positive magnetic bead selection, and their purity was verified by flow cytometry. Peripheral blood mononuclear cells were obtained using density gradient separation with Ficoll-Paque PLUS. Nucleospin Tissue or Tissue XS kits were used to extract DNA from CD4-enriched, CD8-enriched or PBMC samples, and a Qubit 2.0 fluorometer was used for quantification. The V and J ends are trimmed by 0 bases and 5 bases, leaving 11 bases between them. The CDR3 contains 14 residues, cysteine and phenylalanine counted. Only the CDR3 region is kept as DNA, spanning 42 bases read in frame from base 1. CDR1 and CDR2 are drawn from the germline V gene: SGHRS, YFSETQ. Sequencing of TCRB CDR3 was done on genomic DNA with the immunoSEQ assay. The paper's processing steps were these. The analyses included only productive TCRB rearrangements. Clonality was calculated as a Shannon entropy-based productive clonality index, and a clone was defined by a unique TCRB CDR3 sequence. To calculate repertoire overlap between two samples, the template counts of each clone were considered relative to each sample's total templates. V-gene usage measured by flow cytometry correlated with TCRB sequencing V-gene usage, with a Spearman r of roughly 0.67. This immuneACCESS table, as held by TCRdb, lists in-frame sequences with V and J called but not all clones. Of the missing ones, under half trace to an unresolved V gene in checked studies; the others have no known cause. That table gives V, J and clone size, and the DNA gave D and trimming. Within this sample are roughly 18,000 clones, with 70% to 75% of them counted one time only. 21% of the sample rests with the top ten.

The sequenced material came from CD8+ T cells sorted from blood. This receptor was identified in a woman in her fifties or sixties in good health. The rearranged segments are TRBV5-1 and TRBJ2-5; the D gene is not confidently resolved. This receptor carries the CDR3 CASSLVLGTETQYF. The bases read TGCGCCAGCAGCTTGGTCCTGGGTACGGAGACCCAGTACTTC.